Following are 24 T cell receptor beta chains from one sample sequenced in a study of T cell repertoires in ileal Crohn's disease. Sequencing used immunoSEQ multiplex PCR; TCRdb keeps in-frame clones, though not all of them. Of 2,500 or so clones detected, 93% appear once; the ten largest clones hold around 3.6%. The time point: inflamed ileum from the surgical specimen. Sequenced: ileal tissue. These receptors were taken from an adult with Crohn's disease.

Regarding this clone: No conserved phenylalanine or tryptophan is present at the end of the CDR3, so a read error is the likely explanation. The chain uses TRBV5-1 and TRBJ1-2, with D perhaps TRBD1 (6 bases). CDR1 and CDR2 (germline): SGHRS, YFSETQ. The V end was cut by 2 bases, the J end by 3 bases, with 14 bases between. The CDR3 length is 15 residues. The CDR3 sequence is CASSLTGAVYYGYTL. CDR3 DNA: TGCGCCAGCAGCTTAACGGGGGCGGTATACTATGGCTACACCCTC.

V is TRBV5-4 and J is TRBJ2-7; the D gene is possibly TRBD2 (5 bases). Deletions cut 5 bases from V and 7 bases from J, with 16 bases between. The CDR3 spans 13 residues. From germline, CDR1 is SGHNT and CDR2 YYREEE (reference sequence). CDR3 bases: TGTGCCAGCAGACCCGGAGCCACGGGGGAGCAGTACTTC. It codes for CASRPGATGEQYF.

The chain employs TRBV5-1 and TRBJ2-1; the match to TRBD1 covers 7 bases. CDR3 length: 18 residues. Germline trimming cut 2 bases from V and 0 bases from J; bases unmatched to any gene: 11. Germline V CDR1 and CDR2: SGHRS, YFSETQ. The CDR3 reads CASSFLPLTGSSYNEQFF. The DNA of the CDR3 is TGCGCCAGCAGCTTCCTGCCCCTGACAGGGAGCTCCTACAATGAGCAGTTCTTC.

V and J are TRBV4-2 and TRBJ1-3; 8 nucleotides match TRBD1. Germline trimming cut 1 base from V and 4 bases from J; bases unmatched to any gene: 6. The CDR3 spans 16 residues. CDR1 LGHNA and CDR2 YNFKEQ come from the germline V gene. The CDR3 loop reads CASSQALRTGGNTIYF. The CDR3, as DNA: TGTGCCAGCAGCCAAGCTCTACGGACAGGGGGAAACACCATATATTTT.

This rearrangement joins TRBV2 to TRBJ1-4; the D gene is possibly TRBD1 (6 bases). There are 14 residues in the CDR3. Germline-derived CDR1 and CDR2 are SNHLY and FYNNEI. Trimming removed 6 bases from V and 7 bases from J, with 15 bases in between. In DNA form, the CDR3 reads TGTGCCAGCAGGGCTAGGACAGCCATTGAAAAACTGTTTTTT. Translating it yields CASRARTAIEKLFF.

V and J are TRBV7-8 and TRBJ2-1; tentatively, D is TRBD2 (5 bases). The CDR3 has 16 residues. Trimming took off 1 base at V and 0 bases at J, with 10 bases between the two ends. Per the germline V gene, CDR1 is SGHVS and CDR2 is FQNEAQ. CDR3: CASSLERASSYNEQFF. The CDR3 DNA is TGTGCCAGCAGCTTAGAGAGGGCGAGCTCCTACAATGAGCAGTTCTTC.

CDR3 nucleotide sequence: TGTGCCAGCAGCCAGACCGGGACTAGCGGGGGTTCCTACAATGAGCAGTTCTTC. This encodes CASSQTGTSGGSYNEQFF. The chain joins TRBV4-2 to TRBJ2-1, with 14 bases identical to TRBD2. The junction had 5 bases not matched to a gene; V was cut back by 3 bases and J by 1 base. CDR3 length equals 18 residues. Per the germline V gene, CDR1 is LGHNA and CDR2 is YNFKEQ.

V gene TRBV6-6 combines with J gene TRBJ2-7, with D hard to call. There are 12 residues in the CDR3. V was shortened by 0 bases and J by 5 bases, with 5 bases between the two germline ends. Germline-derived CDR1 and CDR2 are MNHNY and SVGAGI (reference sequence). The DNA for the CDR3 is TGTGCCAGCAGTTACTCTAGGGACGAGCAGTACTTC. This codes for CASSYSRDEQYF.

The chain is built from TRBV1 and TRBJ1-2. TRBV1 is designated a pseudogene. The CDR3 totals 16 residues. The CDR3 sequence is CTSSRGGVRKTYGYTF. In nucleotides, the CDR3 is TGCACCAGCAGCCGAGGTGGTGTGCGAAAGACCTATGGCTACACCTTC.

The V call is TRBV9, the J call TRBJ2-1, with D perhaps matching TRBD2 (6 bases). CDR1 SGDLS and CDR2 YYNGEE come from the germline V gene. With 8 bases removed from V and 3 bases from J, the gap between germline ends came to 12 bases. The CDR3 extends over 13 amino acids. Here the CDR3 DNA reads TGTGCCAGTGGGCGGGAAATCTACAATGAGCAGTTCTTC. Protein: CASGREIYNEQFF.

This clone has just a few counts. Additional DNA sequences in this sample encode the identical CDR3. The J gene is TRBJ1-5, the V gene TRBV9, with 9 bases that match TRBD1. Germline V gene sequence: CDR1 SGDLS, CDR2 YYNGEE. This CDR3 has 15 residues. V lost 3 bases and J lost 2; bases outside the gene matches: 3. CDR3 protein: CASSEGDRGNQPQHF. The DNA for the CDR3 is TGTGCCAGCAGCGAAGGGGACAGGGGCAATCAGCCCCAGCATTTT.

The chain couples TRBV29-1 to TRBJ2-3; D is ambiguous. The CDR3 runs to 10 residues. Germline CDR1 reads SQVTM; CDR2 reads ANQGSEA. Trimming pared 6 bases from V and 2 bases from J, leaving 3 bases between. The CDR3 is CSVHTDTQYF. CDR3 in DNA: TGCAGCGTCCACACAGATACGCAGTATTTT.

The table lists this clone with a count of one. The V gene is TRBV29-1, the J gene TRBJ2-1; maybe TRBD2 (6 bases). Looked up from germline, CDR1 is SQVTM and CDR2 is ANQGSEA. The CDR3 covers 18 residues. Trimming cost V 1 base and J 0 bases, with 19 bases left between them. The CDR3: CSVEGRALAHPSYNEQFF. CDR3 DNA: TGCAGCGTTGAAGGTCGGGCACTAGCTCATCCCTCCTACAATGAGCAGTTCTTC.

This chain links TRBV2 with TRBJ2-7; TRBD1 agrees at 10 bases. Trimming took 5 bases from V and 7 from J; bases not matched to a gene: 11. The CDR3 runs 15 residues. Germline CDR1 reads SNHLY; CDR2 reads FYNNEI. CDR3 DNA: TGTGCCAGCAGTAGGACCGGGACAGGGGAGGGGGAGCAGTACTTC. Translated: CASSRTGTGEGEQYF.

V is TRBV2 and J is TRBJ2-7; D is possibly TRBD1 or TRBD2 (5 bases each). Trimming removed 6 bases at V and 3 bases at J, with 24 bases between. This CDR3 spans 17 amino acids. Germline CDR1 is SNHLY and CDR2 is FYNNEI. This chain's CDR3 is CASSDNLFGGVSYEQYF. The CDR3 DNA is TGTGCCAGCAGCGACAACCTTTTTGGGGGAGTCAGCTACGAGCAGTACTTC.

The chain employs TRBV2 and TRBJ1-5, with D uncertain. The CDR3 covers 13 residues. Trimming removed 1 base at V and 7 bases at J, with 8 bases between. The germline V gene has CDR1 SNHLY and CDR2 FYNNEI. The CDR3 loop reads CASSEDSGQPQHF. In nucleotides, the CDR3 is TGTGCCAGCAGTGAAGATTCGGGACAGCCCCAGCATTTT.

V gene TRBV9 combines with J gene TRBJ2-3; 14 bases map to TRBD2. Germline V gives CDR1 SGDLS, CDR2 YYNGEE. V lost 3 bases to trimming and J lost 2 bases; unmatched junction nucleotides: 23. This CDR3 is 23 amino acids long. CDR3 in DNA: TGTGCCAGCAGCGAAGAAATAGGTGGGACTAGCGGGAGCGGGGTGCCCCCCACAGATACGCAGTATTTT. Translating it yields CASSEEIGGTSGSGVPPTDTQYF.

V gene TRBV14 combines with J gene TRBJ1-1; the D is unclear. Deletions cut 1 base from V and 0 bases from J, with 12 bases between. In germline, CDR1 is SGHDN, CDR2 FVKESK. The CDR3 contains 16 residues. Here the CDR3 DNA reads TGTGCCAGCAGCCAAGCCCGGGTAGTCCTGAACACTGAAGCTTTCTTT. This gives the protein CASSQARVVLNTEAFF.

This clone was seen just once. The chain couples TRBV6-1 to TRBJ1-1; D is ambiguous. V was clipped by 5 bases and J by 3 bases, with 10 bases between them. The CDR3 covers 13 residues. CDR1 is MNHNS, CDR2 SASEGT, per germline. Here the CDR3 DNA reads TGTGCCAGCAGTTCCTGGACCTACACTGAAGCTTTCTTT. This codes for CASSSWTYTEAFF.

The chain couples TRBV5-4 to TRBJ2-3; the D gene is possibly TRBD2 (6 bases). The CDR3 has 13 residues. Germline V gene sequence: CDR1 SGHNT, CDR2 YYREEE (reference sequence). V lost 5 bases and J lost 6, with 13 bases in between. The CDR3 reads CASSTSSRDTQYF. Here the CDR3 DNA reads TGTGCCAGCAGTACTAGCTCTAGGGATACGCAGTATTTT.

The chain uses TRBV7-2 and TRBJ2-7; 9 positions agree with TRBD1. Germline lookup yields CDR1 SGHTA and CDR2 FQGNSA. This CDR3 comprises 17 residues. After removal of 5 bases from V and 0 bases from J, the junction contained 11 bases not matched to a gene. CDR3 region: CASSPGTGRQHSYEQYF. Written as DNA, the CDR3 is TGTGCCAGCAGCCCCGGGACAGGGCGCCAACACTCCTACGAGCAGTACTTC.

The V and J genes are TRBV2 and TRBJ1-4; D is ambiguous. The CDR3 spans 14 residues. Trimming cost V 7 bases and J 7 bases, with 16 bases left between them. Germline V gene sequence: CDR1 SNHLY, CDR2 FYNNEI. CDR3 nucleotides: TGTGCCAGCAACCCCCCCGGGAGTATTGAAAAACTGTTTTTT. Translated: CASNPPGSIEKLFF.

The rearrangement joins TRBV30 to TRBJ1-3; 7 nucleotides line up with TRBD1. The length of the CDR3 is 14 residues. The germline V gene encodes CDR1 GTSNPN and CDR2 SVGIG (reference sequence). V shed 3 bases and J 4 bases; nucleotides not matched to a gene: 6. This CDR3 is CAWSPGQQGNTIYF. CDR3 DNA sequence: TGTGCCTGGAGCCCGGGACAGCAGGGAAACACCATATATTTT.

This chain uses TRBV9 with TRBJ2-5; 11 bases map to TRBD2. The J segment lost 4 bases and the V segment lost 0 bases, leaving 2 bases of the junction unmatched. CDR3 length: 15 amino acids. CDR1 and CDR2 (germline): SGDLS, YYNGEE. CDR3 nucleotide sequence: TGTGCCAGCAGCGTAGATAGCGGGAGGGGAGAGACCCAGTACTTC. This translates into CASSVDSGRGETQYF.